The present T cell receptor beta chain was sequenced within a study of blood T cell repertoires in COVID-19. Study information: Donors in Cohort 3 who had recovered were those with two negative PCRs, healthcare professional clearance, or resolution of their symptoms. Sample material is recorded as cDNA or gDNA derived from T cells, B-cell-depleted T cells, or PBMCs.

In the source study's methods: Estimated nucleated cell counts came from reference gene primer amplification. Generated by immunoSEQ multiplex PCR, the TCRdb table keeps only in-frame clones and is missing some. D and trimming were read from the DNA, whereas the V and J calls and clone size are those reported in that table. The sample lists fewer than 250,000 clones; roughly 84% were seen once. This CDR3 is built from 17 residues. The germline V gene encodes CDR1 SQVTM and CDR2 ANQGSEA. Trimming pared 3 bases from V and 3 bases from J, leaving 21 bases between. This rearrangement joins TRBV29-1 to TRBJ2-1; D is unclear. The receptor was isolated from a man between 25 and 39 years old in a cohort exposed to, infected with or recovered from COVID-19 (not recorded which). Source material: PBMCs or T cells enriched from blood (not recorded which). The DNA for the CDR3 is TGCAGCGTTGACCCCCCCCACGTAAACTACGACTACAATGAGCAGTTCTTC. It translates to CSVDPPHVNYDYNEQFF.